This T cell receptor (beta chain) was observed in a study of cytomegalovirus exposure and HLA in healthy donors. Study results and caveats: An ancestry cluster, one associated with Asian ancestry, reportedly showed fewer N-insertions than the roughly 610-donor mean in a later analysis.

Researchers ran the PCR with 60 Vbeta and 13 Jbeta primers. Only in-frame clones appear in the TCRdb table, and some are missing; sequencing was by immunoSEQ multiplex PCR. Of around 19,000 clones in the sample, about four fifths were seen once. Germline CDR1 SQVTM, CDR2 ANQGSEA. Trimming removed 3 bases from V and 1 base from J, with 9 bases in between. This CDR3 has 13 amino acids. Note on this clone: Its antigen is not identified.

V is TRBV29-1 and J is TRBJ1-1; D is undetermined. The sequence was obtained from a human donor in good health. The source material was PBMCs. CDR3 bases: TGCAGCGTTGAGGAGGGTAGGAACACTGAAGCTTTCTTT. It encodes CSVEEGRNTEAFF.